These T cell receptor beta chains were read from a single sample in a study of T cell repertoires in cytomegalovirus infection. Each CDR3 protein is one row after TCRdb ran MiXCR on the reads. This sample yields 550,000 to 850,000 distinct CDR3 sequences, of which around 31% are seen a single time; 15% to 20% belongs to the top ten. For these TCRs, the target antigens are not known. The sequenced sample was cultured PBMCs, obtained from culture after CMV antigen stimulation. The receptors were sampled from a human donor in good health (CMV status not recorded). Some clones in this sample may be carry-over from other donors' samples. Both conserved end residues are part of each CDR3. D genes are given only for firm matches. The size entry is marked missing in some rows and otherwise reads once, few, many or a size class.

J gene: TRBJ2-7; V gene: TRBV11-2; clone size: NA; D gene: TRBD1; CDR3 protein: CASSFVGQGVHEQYF; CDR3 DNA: TGTGCCAGCAGCTTTGTGGGACAGGGGGTTCACGAGCAGTACTTC
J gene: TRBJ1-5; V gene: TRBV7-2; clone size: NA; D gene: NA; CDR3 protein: CASSLWGGSNQPQHF; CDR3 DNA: TGTGCCAGCAGCTTATGGGGGGGGAGCAATCAGCCCCAGCATTTT
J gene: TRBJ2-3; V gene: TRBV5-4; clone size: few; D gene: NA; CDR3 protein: CASSLELLSTQYF; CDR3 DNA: TGTGCCAGCAGCTTGGAGCTCCTCAGTACGCAGTATTTT
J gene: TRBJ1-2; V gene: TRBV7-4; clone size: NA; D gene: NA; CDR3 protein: CASSKSQGTSGYGYTF; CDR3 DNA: TGTGCCAGCAGCAAATCACAGGGTACCTCGGGCTATGGCTACACCTTC
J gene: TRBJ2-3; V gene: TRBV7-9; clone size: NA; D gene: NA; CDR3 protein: CASSLSDAADTQYF; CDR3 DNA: TGTGCCAGCAGCTTATCCGATGCAGCAGATACGCAGTATTTT
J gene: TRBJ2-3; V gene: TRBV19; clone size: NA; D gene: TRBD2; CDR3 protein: CASSISGWNTDTQYF; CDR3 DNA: TGTGCCAGTAGTATTAGCGGGTGGAATACAGATACGCAGTATTTT
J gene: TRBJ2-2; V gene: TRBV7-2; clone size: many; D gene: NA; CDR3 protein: CASSLARANTGELFF; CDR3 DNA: TGTGCCAGCAGCTTAGCCAGAGCGAACACCGGGGAGCTGTTTTTT
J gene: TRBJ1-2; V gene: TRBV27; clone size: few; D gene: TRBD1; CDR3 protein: CASSSHMGTVAGYTF; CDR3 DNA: TGTGCCAGCAGTTCCCATATGGGGACAGTTGCTGGCTACACCTTC
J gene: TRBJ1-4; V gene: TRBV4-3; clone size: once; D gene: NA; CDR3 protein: CASSQDVAVGREKLFF; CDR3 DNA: TGCGCCAGCAGCCAAGATGTGGCAGTGGGGAGGGAAAAACTGTTTTTT
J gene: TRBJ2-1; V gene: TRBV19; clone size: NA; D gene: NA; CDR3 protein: CASSTGARNEQFF; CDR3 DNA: TGTGCCAGTAGTACCGGGGCTCGTAATGAGCAGTTCTTC
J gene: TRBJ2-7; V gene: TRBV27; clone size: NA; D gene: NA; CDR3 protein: CASSRFSSSYEQYF; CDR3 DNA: TGTGCCAGCAGTCGTTTCTCGAGCTCCTACGAGCAGTACTTC
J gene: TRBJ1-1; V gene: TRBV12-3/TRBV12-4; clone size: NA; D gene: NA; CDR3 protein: CASMGMNTEAFF; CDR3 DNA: TGTGCCAGCATGGGGATGAACACTGAAGCTTTCTTT
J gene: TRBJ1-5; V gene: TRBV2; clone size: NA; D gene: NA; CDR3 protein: CASSDGGYNQPQHF; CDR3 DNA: TGTGCCAGCAGTGACGGCGGTTACAATCAGCCCCAGCATTTT
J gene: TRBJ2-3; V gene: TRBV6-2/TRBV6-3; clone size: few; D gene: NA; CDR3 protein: CASGTRTDTQYF; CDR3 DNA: TGTGCCAGCGGGACACGGACAGATACGCAGTATTTT
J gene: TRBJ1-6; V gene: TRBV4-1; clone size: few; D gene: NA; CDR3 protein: CASSQVLRAEPLHF; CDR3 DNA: TGCGCCAGCAGCCAAGTTCTCCGGGCAGAACCCCTCCACTTT
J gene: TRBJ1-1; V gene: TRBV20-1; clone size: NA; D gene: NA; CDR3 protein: CSAWDGEAFF; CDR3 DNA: TGCAGTGCTTGGGACGGTGAAGCTTTCTTT
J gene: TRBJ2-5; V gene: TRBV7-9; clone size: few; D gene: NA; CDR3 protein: CASSQGWQGRQETQYF; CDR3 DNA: TGTGCCAGCAGCCAGGGCTGGCAGGGGAGGCAAGAGACCCAGTACTTC
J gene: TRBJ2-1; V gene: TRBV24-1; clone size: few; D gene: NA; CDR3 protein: CATSERGSYNEQFF; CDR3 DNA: TGTGCCACCAGTGAACGGGGCTCCTACAATGAGCAGTTCTTC
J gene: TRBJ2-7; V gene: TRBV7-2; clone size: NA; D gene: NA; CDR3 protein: CASSRGTVGEQYF; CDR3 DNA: TGTGCCAGCAGCCGCGGGACGGTCGGGGAGCAGTACTTC
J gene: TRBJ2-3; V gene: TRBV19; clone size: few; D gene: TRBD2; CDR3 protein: CASSLASGTADTQYF; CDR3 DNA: TGTGCCAGTAGTTTGGCTAGCGGGACCGCAGATACGCAGTATTTT
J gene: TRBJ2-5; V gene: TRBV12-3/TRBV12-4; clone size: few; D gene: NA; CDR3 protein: CASRGVAGYSQETQYF; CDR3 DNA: TGTGCCAGCAGGGGTGTGGCGGGGTACTCCCAAGAGACCCAGTACTTC
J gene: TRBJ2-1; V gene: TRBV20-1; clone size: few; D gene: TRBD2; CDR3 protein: CSARVLVRAGSPYNEQFF; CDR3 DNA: TGCAGTGCTAGAGTCTTGGTCCGAGCGGGAAGCCCCTACAATGAGCAGTTCTTC
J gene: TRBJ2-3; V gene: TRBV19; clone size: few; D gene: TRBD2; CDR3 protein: CASSIVWTSPTDTQYF; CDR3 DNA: TGTGCCAGTAGTATAGTGTGGACTAGCCCCACAGATACGCAGTATTTT
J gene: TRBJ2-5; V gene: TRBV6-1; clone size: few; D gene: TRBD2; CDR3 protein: CASRPLTSGRETQYF; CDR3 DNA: TGTGCCAGCAGGCCCCTAACTAGCGGTAGAGAGACCCAGTACTTC
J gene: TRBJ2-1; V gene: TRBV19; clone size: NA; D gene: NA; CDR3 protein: CASTHRRKESYNEQFF; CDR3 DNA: TGTGCCAGTACCCATAGACGGAAAGAAAGCTACAATGAGCAGTTCTTC
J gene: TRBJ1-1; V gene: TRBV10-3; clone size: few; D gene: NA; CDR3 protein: CAISETGVPEAFF; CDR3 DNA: TGTGCCATCAGTGAGACCGGGGTACCAGAAGCTTTCTTT
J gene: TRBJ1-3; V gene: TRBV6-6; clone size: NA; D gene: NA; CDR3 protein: CASTGREPSGNTIYF; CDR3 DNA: TGTGCCAGCACGGGTAGGGAACCCTCTGGAAACACCATATATTTT
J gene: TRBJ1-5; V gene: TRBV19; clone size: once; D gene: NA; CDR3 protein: CASSAKGGQPQHF; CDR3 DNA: TGTGCCAGTAGTGCAAAGGGGGGACAGCCCCAGCATTTT
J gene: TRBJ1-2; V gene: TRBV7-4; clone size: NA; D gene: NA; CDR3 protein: CASSFIGTTNGYTF; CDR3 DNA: TGTGCCAGCAGCTTTATCGGGACAACAAATGGCTACACCTTC
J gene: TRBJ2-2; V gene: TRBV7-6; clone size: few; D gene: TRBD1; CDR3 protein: CASSRQGNTGELFF; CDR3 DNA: TGTGCCAGCAGCCGACAGGGTAACACCGGGGAGCTGTTTTTT
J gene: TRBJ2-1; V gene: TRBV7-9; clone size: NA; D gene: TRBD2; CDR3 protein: CASSLGTSWYEQFF; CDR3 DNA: TGTGCCAGCAGCTTGGGGACTAGCTGGTATGAGCAGTTCTTC
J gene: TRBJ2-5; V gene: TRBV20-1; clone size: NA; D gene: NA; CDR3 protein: CSARVGGALKTQYF; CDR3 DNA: TGCAGTGCTAGGGTCGGCGGGGCATTGAAGACCCAGTACTTC
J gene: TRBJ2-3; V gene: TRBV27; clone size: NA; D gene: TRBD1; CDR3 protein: CASRLVRGLPHTQYF; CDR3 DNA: TGTGCCAGCCGTCTTGTGAGGGGGCTCCCCCATACGCAGTATTTT
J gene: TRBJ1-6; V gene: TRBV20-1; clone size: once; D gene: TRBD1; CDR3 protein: CSARDREAYSPLHF; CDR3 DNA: TGCAGTGCTAGGGACAGGGAGGCATATTCACCCCTCCACTTT
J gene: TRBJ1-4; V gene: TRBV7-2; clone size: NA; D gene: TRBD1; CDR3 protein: CASSTRQGAHGKLFF; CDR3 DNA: TGTGCCAGCAGCACTCGACAGGGGGCGCATGGAAAACTGTTTTTT
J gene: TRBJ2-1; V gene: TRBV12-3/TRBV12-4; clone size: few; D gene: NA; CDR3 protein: CASSYNVAVGYNEQFF; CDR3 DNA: TGTGCCAGCAGCTATAACGTGGCGGTAGGCTACAATGAGCAGTTCTTC
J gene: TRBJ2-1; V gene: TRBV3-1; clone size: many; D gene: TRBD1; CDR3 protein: CASSPTGYNEQFF; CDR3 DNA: TGTGCCAGCAGCCCGACAGGGTACAATGAGCAGTTCTTC